These 21 T cell receptor beta chains were all obtained from the same sample, sequenced in a study of blood T cell repertoires in COVID-19. TCRdb's table, derived via immunoSEQ multiplex PCR, lists solely in-frame clones and lacks some. The sample includes 280,000 or so clones, roughly nine tenths of them seen just once. The sequencing sample was made of PBMCs or T cells enriched from blood (not recorded which). The source is a woman aged 50 to 65 who had been exposed to COVID-19.

This sequence joins TRBV15 and TRBJ1-2; weak D call: TRBD1 (6 bases). Trimming removed 0 bases at V and 8 bases at J, with 25 bases between. Germline V gene data show CDR1 as LNHNV and CDR2 as YYDKDF (reference sequence). The CDR3 length is 18 residues. The CDR3 region has the DNA TGTGCCACCAGCAGAGATCGGGCAGGGGCCCACCCCTGGGACGGCTACACCTTC. Its protein is CATSRDRAGAHPWDGYTF.

This chain links TRBV7-9 with TRBJ2-7, with 9 positions matching TRBD1. The germline gives CDR1 SEHNR, CDR2 FQNEAQ (reference sequence). The CDR3 runs to 14 residues. The J segment lost 7 bases and the V segment lost 5 bases, leaving 9 bases of the junction unmatched. The CDR3: CASSQYTGGREQYF. CDR3 DNA: TGTGCCAGCAGCCAATACACAGGGGGCCGGGAGCAGTACTTC.

The gene calls are TRBV4-1 and TRBJ1-1; D may be TRBD1 (6 bases). Germline values: CDR1 MGHRA, CDR2 YSYEKL. CDR3 length: 18 residues. V lost 4 bases, J lost 5 bases, and 26 bases lay in between. The CDR3 region is CASSPQPNEGVGWTEAFF. The CDR3 coding sequence is TGCGCCAGCAGCCCCCAACCTAACGAGGGGGTAGGTTGGACTGAAGCTTTCTTT.

V usage is TRBV4-1 and J usage is TRBJ2-3; D is unresolved. The CDR3 loop spans 14 amino acids. Germline V gene lookup returns CDR1 MGHRA and CDR2 YSYEKL. V dropped 1 base and J dropped 4 bases, with 9 bases sitting between them. The CDR3 nucleotides read TGCGCCAGCAGCCAAGGGGCCCATGCAGATACGCAGTATTTT. Residues: CASSQGAHADTQYF.

The chain joins TRBV10-2 to TRBJ2-1; D gene ambiguous. Germline CDR1 is WSHSY and CDR2 is SAAADI. This CDR3 contains 15 residues. Between the trimmed V and J ends, which lost 5 bases and 2 bases, there was a span of 13 bases. This CDR3 is CASSSLTFAYNEQFF. The CDR3 DNA reads as TGCGCCAGCAGTTCTTTAACTTTTGCCTACAATGAGCAGTTCTTC.

This chain connects TRBV9 to TRBJ2-5; D possibly corresponds to TRBD1 (5 bases). Germline-derived CDR1 and CDR2 are SGDLS and YYNGEE. Trimming pared 4 bases from V and 5 bases from J, leaving 12 bases between. The CDR3 is made up of 13 amino acids. The CDR3 sequence: CASSSRDWETQYF. The CDR3 coding sequence is TGTGCCAGCAGCTCCAGGGATTGGGAGACCCAGTACTTC.

The chain recombines TRBV5-4 with TRBJ2-1, with 8 bases fitting TRBD2. Trimming took 0 bases from V and 1 from J; bases not matched to a gene: 3. This CDR3 region has 16 residues. From germline, CDR1 is SGHNT and CDR2 YYREEE (reference sequence). CDR3 protein: CASSLARLASYNEQFF. DNA of the CDR3: TGTGCCAGCAGCTTGGCCCGACTAGCGTCCTACAATGAGCAGTTCTTC.

This sequence joins TRBV2 and TRBJ2-7; D remains unclear. Germline V gives CDR1 SNHLY, CDR2 FYNNEI. Trimming cost V 5 bases and J 6 bases, with 8 bases left between them. This CDR3 has 11 residues. This CDR3 reads CASSLAVEQYF. CDR3 bases: TGTGCCAGCAGTCTGGCAGTCGAGCAGTACTTC.

The chain couples TRBV18 to TRBJ2-6; D gene uncertain. Trimming stripped 3 bases from V and 1 base from J, with 10 bases between. The germline gives CDR1 KGHSH, CDR2 LQKENI. CDR3 length: 16 residues. This chain's CDR3 is CASSPSDGSGANVLTF. CDR3 in DNA: TGTGCCAGCTCACCTTCAGACGGGTCTGGGGCCAACGTCCTGACTTTC.

This clone appeared a few times. At one boundary the junction diverges from the germline segment, which might be a read error. The chain carries TRBV11-2 and TRBJ1-2; D might be TRBD1 (5 bases). Germline V gene sequence: CDR1 SGHAT, CDR2 FQNNGV. CDR3 length: 16 amino acids. CDR3 coding DNA: TGTGCCAGCAGCTTATCCCCCGACGGCAGGGTCCCCCTCCTGCGTTTC. This translates into CASSLSPDGRVPLLRF.

The rearrangement uses TRBV19 and TRBJ2-1; 10 nucleotides align to TRBD2. Germline V gives CDR1 LNHDA, CDR2 SQIVND (reference sequence). This CDR3 region has 15 residues. V shed 4 bases, J shed 4 bases, and the junction held 4 bases outside the gene matches. CDR3 DNA sequence: TGTGCCAGTAGTAAGCGGGGGGGCCGGTACAATGAGCAGTTCTTC. Translated, it gives CASSKRGGRYNEQFF.

The rearrangement joins TRBV11-3 to TRBJ2-1; a weak D match, TRBD2 (6 bases). V was shortened by 5 bases and J by 7 bases, with 15 bases between the two germline ends. The CDR3 spans 14 residues. Per germline, CDR1 SGHNT and CDR2 YENEEA. As DNA, the CDR3 is TGTGCCAGCAGCCGGGACTTTGTCACGAATGAGCAGTTCTTC. It yields the protein CASSRDFVTNEQFF.

This chain links TRBV28 with TRBJ2-7; TRBD1 agrees at 7 bases. J was trimmed by 5 bases and V by 5 bases; bases with no gene match: 12. The CDR3 is 15 amino acids. Per germline, CDR1 MDHEN and CDR2 SYDVKM. CDR3 sequence (DNA): TGTGCCAGCAGTGAAAACCGGGACAGATGGGACGAGCAGTACTTC. As protein: CASSENRDRWDEQYF.

CDR3 bases: TGTGCCACCATGACGGAGACCGGGGAGCTGTTTTTT. This codes for CATMTETGELFF. The chain has TRBV24-1 and TRBJ2-2; D unresolved. Per the germline V gene, CDR1 is KGHDR and CDR2 is SFDVKD. Trimming cost V 8 bases and J 5 bases, with 8 bases left between them. CDR3 length: 12 amino acids.

This chain uses TRBV6-5 with TRBJ2-5, with 9 bases fitting TRBD1. CDR1 is MNHEY and CDR2 is SVGAGI in the germline V gene. V shed 6 bases and J 5 bases; nucleotides not matched to a gene: 7. The CDR3 is made up of 14 amino acids. DNA of the CDR3: TGTGCCAGCAGCCAACAGGGGGCCGTGGAGACCCAGTACTTC. Its protein is CASSQQGAVETQYF.

This clone was picked up a small number of times. The V call is TRBV6-5, the J call TRBJ1-1; D call uncertain. V dropped 5 bases and J dropped 1 base, with 8 bases sitting between them. The V gene's germline CDR1 is MNHEY and CDR2 SVGAGI. This CDR3 contains 13 residues. The CDR3 here is CASSRVSNTEAFF. CDR3 DNA: TGTGCCAGCAGTCGTGTCTCGAACACTGAAGCTTTCTTT.

The chain joins TRBV7-9 to TRBJ1-5; D unresolved. CDR3 length: 15 residues. Germline CDR1 and CDR2: SEHNR and FQNEAQ (reference sequence). Trimming stripped 6 bases from V and 4 bases from J, with 16 bases between. DNA for the CDR3: TGTGCCAGCAGTGGACTGGGAACTCCAAATCAGCCCCAGCATTTT. This encodes CASSGLGTPNQPQHF.

The chain has TRBV20-1 and TRBJ1-1; D not resolved. The germline CDR1 and CDR2 sequences are DFQATT and SNEGSKA (reference sequence). The CDR3 sequence is 12 residues long. The V end was cut by 3 bases, the J end by 1 base, with 6 bases between. DNA for the CDR3: TGCAGTGCTAGTAGACAGAACACTGAAGCTTTCTTT. Translating it yields CSASRQNTEAFF.

The chain couples TRBV7-9 to TRBJ2-5; the D gene is possibly TRBD2 (6 bases). V shed 5 bases and J shed 1 base, with 8 bases lying between them. The CDR3 runs 13 residues. CDR1 is SEHNR and CDR2 is FQNEAQ in the germline V gene (reference sequence). CDR3 bases: TGTGCCAGCAGCGCCGGGGGCCAAGAGACCCAGTACTTC. Protein: CASSAGGQETQYF.

A note on this clone: Other DNA sequences in this specimen translate into the identical CDR3. The genes are TRBV10-2 and TRBJ2-7; D is unresolved. CDR3 length: 13 amino acids. V was cut by 2 bases and J by 2 bases, with 7 bases left in between. Germline CDR1 is WSHSY and CDR2 is SAAADI. CDR3 DNA sequence: TGCGCCAGCAGTGAGGGCGGTGCCTACGAGCAGTACTTC. The encoded protein is CASSEGGAYEQYF.

This chain links TRBV10-3 with TRBJ1-1; TRBD1 might be the D (5 bases). Looked up from germline, CDR1 is ENHRY and CDR2 is SYGVKD. The CDR3 runs to 12 residues. With 10 bases removed from V and 1 base from J, the gap between germline ends came to 10 bases. CDR3 loop: CATTGGNTEAFF. DNA of the CDR3: TGTGCCACCACGGGGGGGAACACTGAAGCTTTCTTT.